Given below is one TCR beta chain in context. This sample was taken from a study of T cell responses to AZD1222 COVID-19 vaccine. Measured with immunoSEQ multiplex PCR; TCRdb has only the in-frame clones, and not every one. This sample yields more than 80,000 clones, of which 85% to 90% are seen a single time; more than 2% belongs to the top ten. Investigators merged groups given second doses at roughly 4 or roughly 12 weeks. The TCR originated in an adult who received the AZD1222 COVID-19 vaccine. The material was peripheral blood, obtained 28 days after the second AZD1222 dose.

CDR3 region: CASSLGLTGSAAFF. The CDR3 nucleotides are TGTGCCAGCAGCTTGGGACTAACAGGGTCTGCAGCTTTCTTT. V and J are TRBV7-3 and TRBJ1-1, with D possibly being TRBD1 (6 bases). Per the germline V gene, CDR1 is SGHTA and CDR2 is FQGTGA. Trimming pared 3 bases from V and 10 bases from J, leaving 18 bases between. CDR3 length: 14 amino acids.